This T cell receptor beta chain was recovered during a study of shared clonotypes between healthy human individuals. Points on this clone: As yet, its antigen is unknown.

Study results and limitations: Naive subsets, compared against memory subsets, generally had larger estimated richness values.

It was into CD45RA+ naive and CD45RA-negative memory subsets that the CD4+ cells were split. The germline V gene has CDR1 SGHRS and CDR2 YFSETQ. CDR3 length equals 14 residues. The V gene end was trimmed by 3 bases and the J gene end by 5 bases; junction bases not matched to a gene: 3. Samples underwent the assay at deep level. Only in-frame clones appear in the TCRdb table, and some are missing; sequencing was by immunoSEQ multiplex PCR. The repertoire holds about 1.1 million clones, with roughly 80% as singletons. This sequence was found in a man between 18 and 29 years old in good health. Some clones in this sample may be carry-over from other donors' samples. Sequenced material: memory CD4+ T cells from PBMCs. The sample's subset: CD45RA-negative fraction. The chain joins TRBV5-1 to TRBJ2-1; 9 bases match TRBD2. DNA of the CDR3: TGCGCCAGCAGCTACTTAGCGGGAGACAATGAGCAGTTCTTC. Amino acid sequence: CASSYLAGDNEQFF.